This T cell receptor (beta chain) came from a study of identical twins. TCRdb processed the 5' RACE reads anew with MiXCR; each CDR3 protein has one entry. The data show over 550,000 distinct CDR3 sequences, about 7.6% seen once. The same sample was also studied in work on yellow fever vaccine responses in identical twins. That work adds: Twin vaccine T cell responses reportedly seemed partly convergent, partly personalized.

The sequence was obtained from a woman younger than 30 in good health. Sequences were obtained from PBMCs.

In DNA form, the CDR3 reads TGTGCCAGCAGCCATGGAGAGCAGTACTTC. Its protein product is CASSHGEQYF. The rearrangement links TRBV14 to TRBJ2-7, with unresolved D. Germline CDR1 and CDR2: SGHDN and FVKESK. V shed 3 bases and J shed 7 bases, with 4 bases lying between them. The CDR3 spans 10 residues.